This T cell receptor (beta chain) emerged from a study of T cell changes during pregnancy in multiple sclerosis (dated by TCRdb to about 2019). At the level of the whole study: Changes in the T cell repertoire over the course of pregnancy were examined in this study in women with multiple sclerosis.

Details on this clone: The specificity of this receptor is unknown. Per-base qualities were not stored, and no clone one base away is much larger.

According to the germline V gene, CDR1 reads SGHNT and CDR2 reads YENEEA. The CDR3 sequence holds 16 residues, the cysteine and phenylalanine included. The kept DNA is CDR3 alone, 48 bases in frame from the first base. Clipping removes 2 bases from V and 7 bases from J, with 8 as the unmatched junction base count. Libraries were prepared through the immunoSEQ multiplex PCR assay. TCRdb retrieved this table from immuneACCESS and kept in-frame rearrangements only. Not all clones are present; in checked studies, unresolved V genes account for under half, and no reason is known for the remainder. Counted in this sample were some 70,000 clones; 75% to 95% of them appeared once. Of the sample, about 0.3% falls within the top ten clones.

The rearrangement combines TRBV11-3 with TRBJ2-1; 10 bases in the middle match TRBD1. Specimen: CD4+ T cells from peripheral blood mononuclear cells, collected in the third trimester of pregnancy. The receptor comes from a female donor in good health, enrolled as a control in a pregnancy study. The CDR3 in this case is CASSLYSGQGSNEQFF. The DNA reads TGTGCCAGCAGCTTATATTCGGGACAGGGGTCGAATGAGCAGTTCTTC.